What follows are 20 T cell receptor beta chains derived from one specimen sequenced in a study of T cells in Graves' hyperthyroidism and ophthalmopathy. Researchers took RNA transcripts and amplified the TCR beta CDR3 regions from them. TCR CDR3 underwent first-round RT-PCR with the HTBI primer set. TCRdb reprocessed the multiplex PCR reads via MiXCR and lists one record per CDR3 protein. The sample contains 800,000 or so distinct CDR3 sequences, roughly 37% of which appear only once. Sequencing was done on a sample of blood. The receptors stem from a man between 18 and 29 years old with Graves' hyperthyroidism.

The CDR3 DNA reads TGTGCCAGCAGCCAAGATCCGTACGGGACGTTGGGGGACCAGCCCCAGCATTTT. It is translated as CASSQDPYGTLGDQPQHF. The V and J genes are TRBV4-2 and TRBJ1-5; D is possibly TRBD1 (5 bases). V was cut by 0 bases and J by 7 bases, with 22 bases left in between. The germline V gene encodes CDR1 LGHNA and CDR2 YNFKEQ. The CDR3 contains 18 residues.

The V call is TRBV2, the J call TRBJ1-1, with a weak D call TRBD1 (5 bases). Germline assignment: CDR1 SNHLY and CDR2 FYNNEI. The CDR3 is 14 amino acids. V lost 6 bases and J 3 bases, leaving 14 bases between the germline ends. The CDR3 region is CASSQWGTDTEAFF. CDR3 coding DNA: TGTGCCAGCAGCCAATGGGGGACCGACACTGAAGCTTTCTTT.

The chain has TRBV20-1 and TRBJ1-2; D is perhaps TRBD1 (5 bases). The CDR3 has 13 amino acids. Germline assignment: CDR1 DFQATT and CDR2 SNEGSKA (reference sequence). The V end was cut by 6 bases, the J end by 4 bases, with 15 bases between. The CDR3 is CSAGVNGGYGYTF. The CDR3 DNA reads as TGCAGTGCAGGGGTGAATGGTGGCTATGGCTACACCTTC.

This clonotype occurred many times. The chain has TRBV10-3 and TRBJ1-4; TRBD1 might be the D (6 bases). This CDR3 region has 13 residues. Trimming shortened V by 6 bases and J by 8 bases, and 13 bases separated the two germline ends. Looked up from germline, CDR1 is ENHRY and CDR2 is SYGVKD. The chain's CDR3 is CAISEQQGEKLFF. CDR3 in DNA: TGTGCCATCAGCGAACAACAGGGAGAAAAACTGTTTTTT.

This clonotype was recorded at least ten times. The chain carries TRBV29-1 and TRBJ1-4; TRBD1 matches at 8 bases. This CDR3 is built from 13 residues. V lost 7 bases and J lost 15; bases outside the gene matches: 16. Germline assignment: CDR1 SQVTM and CDR2 ANQGSEA. CDR3 region: CSAMSGTGARMFF. For the CDR3, the DNA is TGCAGCGCCATGTCCGGGACAGGTGCTCGGATGTTTTTT.

There are many counts of this clonotype. The chain is built from TRBV15 and TRBJ1-5, with 8 bases that match TRBD1. V shed 3 bases, J shed 5 bases, and the junction held 12 bases outside the gene matches. The CDR3 length is 17 residues. Germline CDR1 reads LNHNV; CDR2 reads YYDKDF (reference sequence). The CDR3 DNA follows: TGTGCCACCAGCAGGGAACCCCAGGACAGGGCGGATCAGCCCCAGCATTTT. As protein: CATSREPQDRADQPQHF.

The table lists this clonotype with many counts. This chain joins TRBV2 and TRBJ1-3, with TRBD1 as a possible D gene (5 bases). This CDR3 has 16 residues. The germline V and J ends were trimmed by 6 bases and 1 base, with 16 bases remaining between them. Germline values: CDR1 SNHLY, CDR2 FYNNEI. For the CDR3, the DNA is TGTGCCAGCAGGATCAGGGTCTGGGATTCTGGAAACACCATATATTTT. Its protein product is CASRIRVWDSGNTIYF.

The CDR3 DNA reads TGTGCCAGCGAGGGGGGAAGGCAGCCCCAGCATTTT. Amino acids: CASEGGRQPQHF. The chain links TRBV2 to TRBJ1-5, with D possibly TRBD1 on 6 matching bases. V dropped 8 bases and J dropped 7 bases, with 12 bases sitting between them. Germline lookup yields CDR1 SNHLY and CDR2 FYNNEI. The CDR3 length is 12 residues.

The rearrangement links TRBV7-9 to TRBJ1-3; D perhaps matches TRBD1 (6 bases). The CDR3 contains 15 residues. Germline V lookup: CDR1 SEHNR, CDR2 FQNEAQ (reference sequence). Trimming removed 4 bases at V and 2 bases at J, with 12 bases between. The DNA of the CDR3 is TGTGCCAGCAGCTCAGGGCAGGGGACTGGAAACACCATATATTTT. It specifies CASSSGQGTGNTIYF.

The rearrangement links TRBV7-9 to TRBJ2-3, with a weak D call TRBD1 (5 bases). The ends were cut back, 4 bases at V and 6 bases at J, with 11 bases in the middle. The CDR3 sequence is 13 residues long. Germline V gene sequence: CDR1 SEHNR, CDR2 FQNEAQ (reference sequence). In DNA, the CDR3 is TGTGCCAGCAGCTCAGGGATTTCCGATACGCAGTATTTT. Protein: CASSSGISDTQYF.

This clonotype was observed many times. The gene calls are TRBV29-1 and TRBJ1-4; 8 bases are a match to TRBD1. Germline-derived CDR1 and CDR2 are SQVTM and ANQGSEA. V shed 6 bases and J 5 bases; nucleotides not matched to a gene: 11. CDR3 length: 15 amino acids. CDR3 in DNA: TGCAGCGTGATAGGGACAGGCGATGAAAATGAAAAACTGTTTTTT. Protein: CSVIGTGDENEKLFF.

This chain links TRBV13 with TRBJ1-3; no clear D gene. Trimming pared 3 bases from V and 0 bases from J, leaving 9 bases between. This CDR3 is built from 15 residues. CDR1 is PRHDT, CDR2 FYEKMQ, per germline (reference sequence). In DNA form, the CDR3 reads TGTGCCAGCAGCTTGACGACGGACTCTGGAAACACCATATATTTT. Protein: CASSLTTDSGNTIYF.

This chain uses TRBV6-1 with TRBJ2-7; TRBD1 matches 8 bases. V lost 7 bases, J lost 2 bases, and 7 bases stayed unmatched. The germline gives CDR1 MNHNS, CDR2 SASEGT. CDR3 length: 14 residues. The CDR3 loop reads CASNDGQGTYEQYF. Here the CDR3 DNA reads TGTGCCAGCAACGACGGACAGGGAACCTACGAGCAGTACTTC.

A remark on this clonotype: Possible read error: a much larger clone is one base away. The chain links TRBV2 to TRBJ2-7, with unresolved D. Per the germline V gene, CDR1 is SNHLY and CDR2 is FYNNEI. The CDR3 is 11 residues long. The CDR3 DNA sequence: TGTGTCAGCAGTTCGCAAGGAGAGCAGTACTTC. The encoded protein is CVSSSQGEQYF. The entire variable domain, with the rest obtained from reference TRBV2 and TRBJ2-7, is as follows: EPEVTQTPSHQVTQMGQEVILRCVPISNHLYFYWYRQILGQKVEFLVSFYNNEISEKSEIFDDQFSVERPDGSNFTLKIRSTKLEDSAMYFCVSSSQGEQYFGPGTRLTVT.

On this clonotype: One junction end does not reproduce the germline sequence, and a read error may be involved. The J gene is TRBJ1-6, the V gene TRBV7-2, with D maybe TRBD1 (5 bases). Germline CDR1 SGHTA, CDR2 FQGNSA. The CDR3 totals 14 residues. As DNA, the CDR3 is TGTGCCGGCAGGATCCGGGACGGGTCCCCACCCCTCCACTTT. This codes for CAGRIRDGSPPLHF.

The sample holds many counts of this clonotype. The rearrangement links TRBV29-1 to TRBJ2-2; D uncertain. The germline gives CDR1 SQVTM, CDR2 ANQGSEA. CDR3 length equals 13 residues. Trimming took off 0 bases at V and 5 bases at J, with 7 bases between the two ends. The CDR3 bases are TGCAGCGTTGAAGAACCCGTGACCGGGGAGCTGTTTTTT. This encodes CSVEEPVTGELFF.

This clonotype was seen only once. The gene calls are TRBV15 and TRBJ1-1, with D perhaps TRBD1 (5 bases). Germline V gene lookup returns CDR1 LNHNV and CDR2 YYDKDF (reference sequence). This CDR3 spans 14 amino acids. Trimming removed 2 bases at V and 1 base at J, with 8 bases between. The CDR3 DNA reads as TGTGCCACCAGCAGAAAGGGACCGAACACTGAAGCTTTCTTT. It is translated as CATSRKGPNTEAFF.

DNA for the CDR3: TGTGCCAGCAGTTTGGCCCAACGGGTGGAGACCCAGTACTTC. This sequence encodes CASSLAQRVETQYF. V gene TRBV12-3 or TRBV12-4 combines with J gene TRBJ2-5; D gene unclear. The CDR3 is 14 residues long. The ends were cut back, 3 bases at V and 5 bases at J, with 13 bases in the middle.

The V call is TRBV7-9, the J call TRBJ2-5; the match to TRBD2 covers 14 bases. This CDR3 comprises 16 residues. J gave up 5 bases and V 6 bases, and 8 bases lay outside the gene matches. Germline V CDR1 and CDR2: SEHNR, FQNEAQ (reference sequence). CDR3 in DNA: TGTGCCAGCAGACCGACTAGCGGGAGGGCAGGCGAGACCCAGTACTTC. As protein: CASRPTSGRAGETQYF.

The chain recombines TRBV20-1 with TRBJ2-2, with D possibly being TRBD1 (5 bases). CDR3 length equals 13 residues. Trimming removed 2 bases from V and 6 bases from J, with 10 bases in between. Germline V gives CDR1 DFQATT, CDR2 SNEGSKA (reference sequence). This CDR3 is CSARPAGPGELFF. CDR3 DNA: TGCAGTGCTAGACCCGCAGGGCCCGGGGAGCTGTTTTTT.